The present T cell receptor beta chain was sequenced within a study of blood T cell repertoires in COVID-19. Study summary: The samples span acute and convalescent COVID-19 from the United States, Italy and Spain. Sample material is recorded as cDNA or gDNA derived from T cells, B-cell-depleted T cells, or PBMCs.

The germline V gene encodes CDR1 LGHNA and CDR2 YSLEER. With 0 bases clipped from V and 8 bases from J, the junction kept 18 bases outside the gene matches. The length of the CDR3 is 18 residues. Original data processing: Amplification of reference gene primers was used by the study to estimate nucleated cell counts. Only in-frame clones appear in the TCRdb table, and some are missing; sequencing was by immunoSEQ multiplex PCR. That table is the source of V, J and clone size, and D and trimming were worked out from the DNA. This repertoire shows approximately 390,000 clones, around 89% found once; its top ten account for around 6.3%.

The chain recombines TRBV4-3 with TRBJ1-2, with TRBD1 matching 7 bases. The TCR comes from a man aged 18 to 29 with active or convalescent COVID-19. Sample: peripheral blood. CDR3 in amino acids: CASSQDPGQLATMGGYTF. CDR3 DNA sequence: TGCGCCAGCAGCCAAGATCCGGGACAGTTAGCTACTATGGGCGGCTACACCTTC.